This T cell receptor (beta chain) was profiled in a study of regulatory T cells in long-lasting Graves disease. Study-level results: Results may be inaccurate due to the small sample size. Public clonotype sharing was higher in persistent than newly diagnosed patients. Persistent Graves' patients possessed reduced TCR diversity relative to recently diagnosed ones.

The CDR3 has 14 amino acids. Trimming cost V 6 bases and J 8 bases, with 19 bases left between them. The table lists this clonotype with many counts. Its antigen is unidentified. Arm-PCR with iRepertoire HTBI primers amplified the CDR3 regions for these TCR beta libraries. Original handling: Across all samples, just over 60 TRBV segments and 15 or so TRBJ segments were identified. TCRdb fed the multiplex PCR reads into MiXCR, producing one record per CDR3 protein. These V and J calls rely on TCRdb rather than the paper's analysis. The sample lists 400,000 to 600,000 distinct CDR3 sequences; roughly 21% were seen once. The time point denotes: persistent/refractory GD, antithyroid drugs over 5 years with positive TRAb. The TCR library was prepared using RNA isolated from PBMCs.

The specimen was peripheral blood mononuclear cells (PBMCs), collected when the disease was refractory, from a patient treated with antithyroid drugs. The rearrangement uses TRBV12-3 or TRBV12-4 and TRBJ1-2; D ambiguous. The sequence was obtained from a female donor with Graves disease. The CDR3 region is CASRTSTHWSGYTF. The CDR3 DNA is TGTGCCAGCAGAACTTCTACTCATTGGTCGGGCTACACCTTC.